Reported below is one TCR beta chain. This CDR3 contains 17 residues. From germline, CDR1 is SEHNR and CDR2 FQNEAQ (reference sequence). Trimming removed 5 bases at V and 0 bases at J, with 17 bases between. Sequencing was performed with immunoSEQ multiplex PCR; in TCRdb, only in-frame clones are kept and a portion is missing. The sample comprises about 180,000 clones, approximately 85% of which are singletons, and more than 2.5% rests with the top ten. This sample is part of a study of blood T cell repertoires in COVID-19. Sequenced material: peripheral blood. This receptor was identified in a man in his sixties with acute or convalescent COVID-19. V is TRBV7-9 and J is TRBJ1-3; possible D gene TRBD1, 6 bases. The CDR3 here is CASSPTLRTDSGNTIYF. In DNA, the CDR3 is TGTGCCAGCAGCCCGACACTCCGGACAGACTCTGGAAACACCATATATTTT.